The 28 T cell receptor beta chains in this list originate from one sample, sequenced in a study of cytomegalovirus exposure and HLA in healthy donors. Researchers ran the PCR with 60 Vbeta and 13 Jbeta primers. Data came from immunoSEQ multiplex PCR; TCRdb stores just in-frame clones and leaves some out. In the table there are roughly 180,000 clones, around four fifths of which are singletons. The sequenced sample was PBMCs. The source is a woman aged 30 to 39 in good health and CMV-seronegative.

This rearrangement joins TRBV4-2 to TRBJ2-1, with D tentatively TRBD2 (5 bases). This CDR3 region has 16 residues. V was trimmed by 4 bases and J by 0 bases, leaving 13 bases between them. Germline CDR1 and CDR2: LGHNA and YNFKEQ. The DNA of the CDR3 is TGTGCCAGCAGCCTCCCCAGGAGGAGCTCCTACAATGAGCAGTTCTTC. This translates into CASSLPRRSSYNEQFF.

The V and J genes are TRBV10-2 and TRBJ1-5, with no clear D. CDR3 length: 12 residues. The V gene's germline CDR1 is WSHSY and CDR2 SAAADI. V was cut by 4 bases and J by 5 bases, with 6 bases left in between. This chain's CDR3 is CASSVEYQPQHF. The CDR3, as DNA: TGCGCCAGCAGTGTAGAATATCAGCCCCAGCATTTT.

The chain recombines TRBV7-9 with TRBJ1-1; D call uncertain. Trimming stripped 3 bases from V and 7 bases from J, with 6 bases between. Germline-derived CDR1 and CDR2 are SEHNR and FQNEAQ (reference sequence). This CDR3 spans 11 amino acids. The CDR3, as DNA: TGTGCCAGCAGCTTTGTAGTTGAAGCTTTCTTT. Translation: CASSFVVEAFF.

This chain links TRBV5-1 with TRBJ2-2; 7 bases agree with TRBD1. Germline CDR1 SGHRS, CDR2 YFSETQ. Unmatched junction bases numbered 5, after V lost 1 base and J lost 2 bases. This CDR3 comprises 16 residues. DNA for the CDR3: TGCGCCAGCAGCTTGTATGGGACAGTCAACACCGGGGAGCTGTTTTTT. This sequence encodes CASSLYGTVNTGELFF.

This sequence joins TRBV7-6 and TRBJ2-6; tentative D call: TRBD2 (5 bases). The CDR3 consists of 18 residues. Germline V gives CDR1 SGHVS, CDR2 FNYEAQ. Trimming pared 0 bases from V and 0 bases from J, leaving 12 bases between. CDR3 loop: CASSLAEPGSSGANVLTF. The DNA for the CDR3 is TGTGCCAGCAGCTTAGCAGAACCGGGGAGCTCTGGGGCCAACGTCCTGACTTTC.

The genes are TRBV10-3 and TRBJ1-2; 7 bases are a match to TRBD1. The CDR3 has 17 amino acids. Germline lookup yields CDR1 ENHRY and CDR2 SYGVKD. Germline trimming cut 8 bases from V and 1 base from J; bases unmatched to any gene: 16. CDR3 sequence: CAIRGGAGGQVNYGYTF. CDR3 sequence (DNA): TGTGCCATCCGAGGGGGGGCGGGAGGACAGGTTAACTATGGCTACACCTTC.

The V gene is TRBV7-2, the J gene TRBJ2-5; TRBD1 matches 7 bases. The CDR3 contains 16 residues. V was clipped by 1 base and J by 1 base; unmatched bases: 6. CDR1 is SGHTA and CDR2 is FQGNSA in the germline V gene. The CDR3 coding sequence is TGTGCCAGCAGCTTAGGAGCCGGGACAGCCCAAGAGACCCAGTACTTC. As protein: CASSLGAGTAQETQYF.

This clone was recorded a few times. J is TRBJ1-1 and V is TRBV4-3; the match to TRBD1 covers 7 bases. The V segment lost 0 bases and the J segment 2 bases; nucleotides outside the gene matches: 3. The CDR3 runs 15 residues. Germline CDR1 and CDR2: LGHNA and YSLEER. This chain's CDR3 is CASSQDRGINTEAFF. The CDR3 nucleotides read TGCGCCAGCAGCCAAGACAGGGGGATTAACACTGAAGCTTTCTTT.

The chain recombines TRBV29-1 with TRBJ1-1, with a tentative D call TRBD1 (5 bases). The CDR3 has 19 amino acids. Germline values: CDR1 SQVTM, CDR2 ANQGSEA. Trimming left V 3 bases short and J 0 bases short, with 26 bases between. CDR3 in amino acids: CSVDRAVQGLARLNTEAFF. CDR3 sequence (DNA): TGCAGCGTTGACCGAGCGGTGCAGGGACTGGCCAGACTGAACACTGAAGCTTTCTTT.

This chain links TRBV20-1 with TRBJ1-2, with 7 nucleotides matching TRBD1. V gave up 7 bases and J gave up 8 bases; unmatched junction bases: 7. CDR1 and CDR2 (germline): DFQATT, SNEGSKA (reference sequence). The CDR3 consists of 11 residues. CDR3: CSVEQGVGYTF. CDR3 DNA sequence: TGCAGTGTTGAGCAGGGGGTAGGCTACACCTTC.

The chain couples TRBV4-1 to TRBJ2-5, with a possible D match to TRBD1 (5 bases). Between the trimmed V and J ends, which lost 3 bases and 5 bases, there was a span of 16 bases. The CDR3 runs 15 residues. The germline V gene encodes CDR1 MGHRA and CDR2 YSYEKL. In nucleotides, the CDR3 is TGCGCCAGCAGCCAGGACATACAGGACCGGGAGACCCAGTACTTC. It codes for CASSQDIQDRETQYF.

This chain connects TRBV18 to TRBJ1-6; 12 positions agree with TRBD1. Germline CDR1 reads KGHSH; CDR2 reads LQKENI. Losses at the gene ends were 6 bases for V and 9 bases for J; bases not matched to a gene: 15. The CDR3 totals 18 residues. Here the CDR3 reads CASSQKGQGALIGSPLHF. Written as DNA, the CDR3 is TGTGCCAGCTCTCAGAAGGGACAGGGGGCTCTAATAGGTTCACCCCTCCACTTT.

The chain combines TRBV5-5 with TRBJ1-2; TRBD1 aligns across 7 bases. Trimming removed 0 bases from V and 8 bases from J; junction bases left unmatched: 4. The CDR3 is made up of 13 amino acids. From germline, CDR1 is SGHKS and CDR2 YYEKEE (reference sequence). The CDR3 coding sequence is TGTGCCAGCAGCTTGGGACAGGGCGTGGGCTACACCTTC. Protein sequence: CASSLGQGVGYTF.

This clone was seen only a few times. The chain couples TRBV7-9 to TRBJ1-4; TRBD1 might be the D (6 bases). The CDR3 has 14 amino acids. CDR1 and CDR2 (germline): SEHNR, FQNEAQ (reference sequence). V dropped 3 bases and J dropped 6 bases, with 11 bases sitting between them. In nucleotides, the CDR3 is TGTGCCAGCAGCTTGGACGGGGGGCATGAAAAACTGTTTTTT. It specifies CASSLDGGHEKLFF.

With regard to this clone: The sample carries other DNA sequences with the same CDR3. V and J are TRBV5-1 and TRBJ1-4; TRBD1 might be the D (6 bases). The CDR3 loop spans 15 amino acids. CDR1 is SGHRS, CDR2 YFSETQ, per germline. V shed 0 bases and J shed 8 bases, with 14 bases lying between them. The CDR3 DNA follows: TGCGCCAGCAGCTTGGGGCAGGGGAAGGGGGAAAAACTGTTTTTT. This sequence encodes CASSLGQGKGEKLFF.

This rearrangement joins TRBV11-2 to TRBJ2-1; a weak D match, TRBD1 (7 bases). The V end was cut by 5 bases, the J end by 2 bases, with 16 bases between. This CDR3 is 16 amino acids long. Germline assignment: CDR1 SGHAT and CDR2 FQNNGV. CDR3 amino acids: CASSPIGGGTYNEQFF. The CDR3 DNA is TGTGCCAGCAGCCCTATTGGAGGGGGCACCTACAATGAGCAGTTCTTC.

The V and J genes are TRBV10-3 and TRBJ2-5; TRBD2 aligns across 14 bases. The CDR3 runs 17 residues. Trimming at V came to 4 bases and at J to 2 bases, leaving 6 bases not matched to a gene. Germline values: CDR1 ENHRY, CDR2 SYGVKD. In DNA, the CDR3 is TGTGCCATCAGTGGGACTAGCGGGGGGCACAAACAAGAGACCCAGTACTTC. Its translation is CAISGTSGGHKQETQYF.

The chain joins TRBV5-4 to TRBJ1-1; 8 nucleotides agree with TRBD1. The CDR3 totals 15 residues. Germline V gene sequence: CDR1 SGHNT, CDR2 YYREEE (reference sequence). The V segment lost 4 bases and the J segment 0 bases; nucleotides outside the gene matches: 5. The CDR3 sequence: CASSPRTGLNTEAFF. The CDR3 DNA reads as TGTGCCAGCAGCCCGCGGACAGGGTTGAACACTGAAGCTTTCTTT.

The chain links TRBV4-1 to TRBJ2-7; 7 nucleotides match TRBD2. Trimming removed 0 bases from V and 5 bases from J; junction bases left unmatched: 7. Germline lookup yields CDR1 MGHRA and CDR2 YSYEKL. CDR3 length: 15 residues. The CDR3 DNA is TGCGCCAGCAGCCAAGATCCCGGGGGGACCCACGAGCAGTACTTC. This encodes CASSQDPGGTHEQYF.

The chain combines TRBV5-1 with TRBJ2-7; 9 bases are shared with TRBD2. CDR3 size: 15 residues. Losses at the gene ends were 1 base for V and 1 base for J; bases not matched to a gene: 3. CDR1 and CDR2 (germline): SGHRS, YFSETQ. CDR3 in DNA: TGCGCCAGCAGCTTGAAGCGGGGGGTATCCTACGAGCAGTACTTC. Amino acids: CASSLKRGVSYEQYF.

The chain is built from TRBV4-3 and TRBJ2-5, with D perhaps matching TRBD2 (6 bases). CDR3 size: 16 residues. V shed 4 bases and J shed 5 bases, with 20 bases lying between them. Germline V gene lookup returns CDR1 LGHNA and CDR2 YSLEER. The CDR3 loop is CASSRWVGGSVETQYF. In DNA form, the CDR3 reads TGCGCCAGCAGCCGATGGGTGGGGGGTAGTGTGGAGACCCAGTACTTC.

V usage is TRBV5-6 and J usage is TRBJ1-3; perhaps TRBD1 as D (5 bases). This CDR3 is built from 14 residues. The germline V gene has CDR1 SGHDT and CDR2 YYEEEE. Trimming left V 4 bases short and J 2 bases short, with 10 bases between. CDR3 sequence (DNA): TGTGCCAGCAGCATGACAGATCCTGGAAACACCATATATTTT. Translated: CASSMTDPGNTIYF.

The chain recombines TRBV30 with TRBJ1-2, with D possibly matching TRBD1 (5 bases). The ends were cut back, 4 bases at V and 7 bases at J, with 13 bases in the middle. Germline V gene sequence: CDR1 GTSNPN, CDR2 SVGIG (reference sequence). This CDR3 is built from 12 residues. The CDR3 DNA is TGTGCCTGGACCCTGGGGGGGGGTGGCTACACCTTC. It is translated as CAWTLGGGGYTF.

This clone was seen only a few times. This chain uses TRBV18 with TRBJ1-2, with 8 bases aligning to TRBD1. Germline-derived CDR1 and CDR2 are KGHSH and LQKENI. The CDR3 consists of 14 residues. J gave up 4 bases and V 6 bases, and 7 bases lay outside the gene matches. The CDR3 DNA sequence: TGTGCCAGCTCTGTGGACAGGGAGGGCTATGGCTACACCTTC. It specifies CASSVDREGYGYTF.

The V gene is TRBV7-2, the J gene TRBJ1-2; TRBD1 might be the D (5 bases). The V end was cut by 1 base, the J end by 5 bases, with 20 bases between. CDR1 is SGHTA and CDR2 is FQGNSA in the germline V gene. The CDR3 extends over 17 amino acids. CDR3 coding DNA: TGTGCCAGCAGCTTAGACACCGGGACTCACCTGATTTATGGCTACACCTTC. This translates into CASSLDTGTHLIYGYTF.

This clone was detected a few times. The chain links TRBV11-1 to TRBJ2-7; D perhaps matches TRBD1 (6 bases). The CDR3 has 14 residues. Per germline, CDR1 SGHAT and CDR2 FQDESV (reference sequence). V shed 3 bases and J shed 1 base, with 10 bases lying between them. CDR3 region: CASSFNRVSYEQYF. In DNA, the CDR3 is TGTGCCAGCAGCTTTAACAGGGTTTCCTACGAGCAGTACTTC.

This chain links TRBV6-1 with TRBJ2-7, with a tentative D call TRBD2 (6 bases). V shed 1 base and J shed 3 bases, with 13 bases lying between them. In germline, CDR1 is MNHNS, CDR2 SASEGT. The CDR3 runs to 15 residues. The CDR3 protein is CASSEGDSYDYEQYF. The CDR3 region has the DNA TGTGCCAGCAGTGAAGGGGACTCATACGACTACGAGCAGTACTTC.

The rearrangement joins TRBV12-5 to TRBJ1-5, with TRBD1 matching over 9 bases. CDR1 LGHNT and CDR2 FRNRAP come from the germline V gene. V was pared by 0 bases and J by 5 bases, with 8 bases of the junction left unmatched. The CDR3 totals 17 residues. CDR3: CASGLVRTGGADQPQHF. Here the CDR3 DNA reads TGTGCTAGTGGTTTGGTACGAACAGGGGGCGCGGATCAGCCCCAGCATTTT.